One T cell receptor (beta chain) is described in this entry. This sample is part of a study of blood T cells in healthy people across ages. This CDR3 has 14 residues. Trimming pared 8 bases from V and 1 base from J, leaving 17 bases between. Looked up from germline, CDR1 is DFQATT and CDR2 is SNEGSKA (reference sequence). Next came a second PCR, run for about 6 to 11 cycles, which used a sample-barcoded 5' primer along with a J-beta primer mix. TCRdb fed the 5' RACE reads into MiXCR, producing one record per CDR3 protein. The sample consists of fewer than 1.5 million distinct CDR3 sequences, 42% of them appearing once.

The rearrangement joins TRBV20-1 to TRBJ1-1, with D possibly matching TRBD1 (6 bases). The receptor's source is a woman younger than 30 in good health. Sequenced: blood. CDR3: CSPTPQGGNTEAFF. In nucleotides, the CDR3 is TGCAGTCCTACCCCACAGGGAGGGAACACTGAAGCTTTCTTT.